The 26 T cell receptor beta chains below come from one sample, sequenced in a study of T cells in Graves' hyperthyroidism and ophthalmopathy. Amplification targeted TCR beta CDR3 regions from RNA transcripts. During a first-round RT-PCR of the TCR CDR3, the HTBI primer set was used. TCRdb recomputed calls from the multiplex PCR reads with MiXCR, one row per CDR3 protein. The repertoire holds about 610,000 distinct CDR3 sequences, with about 14% as singletons. The sample comprised blood. All receptors derive from a woman aged 40 to 50 with Graves' ophthalmopathy.

There are many counts of this clonotype. The chain has TRBV15 and TRBJ1-5; 11 bases line up with TRBD1. Per germline, CDR1 LNHNV and CDR2 YYDKDF (reference sequence). The CDR3 has 17 residues. With 5 bases clipped from V and 1 base from J, the junction kept 7 bases outside the gene matches. The CDR3 sequence: CATSSGQGAGSNQPQHF. CDR3 sequence (DNA): TGTGCCACCAGCTCAGGACAGGGGGCGGGAAGCAATCAGCCCCAGCATTTT.

This clonotype was seen more than once but under ten times. The CDR3 loop reads CASSLRDRDAQYF. As DNA, the CDR3 is TGTGCCAGCAGTCTCCGGGACAGGGACGCCCAGTACTTC. V gene TRBV12-3 or TRBV12-4 combines with J gene TRBJ2-5; 9 bases are a match to TRBD1. The length of the CDR3 is 13 residues. J gave up 9 bases and V 5 bases, and 7 bases lay outside the gene matches.

The chain uses TRBV20-1 and TRBJ2-6, with D perhaps being TRBD1 or TRBD2 (6 bases each). Germline loops: CDR1 DFQATT, CDR2 SNEGSKA (reference sequence). This CDR3 has 14 amino acids. Trimming pared 6 bases from V and 4 bases from J, leaving 13 bases between. The CDR3 region is CSAWSGAGANVLTF. The CDR3 region has the DNA TGCAGTGCCTGGTCGGGGGCCGGGGCCAACGTCCTGACTTTC.

At least ten counts were recorded for this clonotype. The chain carries TRBV28 and TRBJ2-7; 7 bases line up with TRBD2. V dropped 4 bases and J dropped 12; count of bases not matched to a gene: 9. The CDR3 runs 12 residues. CDR1 and CDR2 (germline): MDHEN, SYDVKM. The CDR3 region is CASSSTGTIGYF. The CDR3 DNA reads TGTGCCAGCAGTTCCACCGGGACTATCGGGTACTTC.

Many counts were recorded for this clonotype. The rearrangement joins TRBV12-3 or TRBV12-4 to TRBJ1-1; TRBD1 is a possible D gene (6 bases). Trimming left V 7 bases short and J 10 bases short, with 16 bases between. CDR3 length: 12 residues. CDR3 sequence: CASTSGALAAFF. CDR3 sequence (DNA): TGTGCCAGCACTTCGGGGGCGCTTGCAGCTTTCTTT.

There are a few counts of this clonotype. The chain links TRBV20-1 to TRBJ2-3, with TRBD1 as a possible D gene (5 bases). CDR1 DFQATT and CDR2 SNEGSKA come from the germline V gene (reference sequence). The germline V and J ends were trimmed by 0 bases and 0 bases, with 10 bases remaining between them. The length of the CDR3 is 15 residues. The CDR3 DNA is TGCAGTGCTAGAGAATCGACAGCTAGCACAGATACGCAGTATTTT. Translated: CSARESTASTDTQYF.

In this sample, this clonotype turned up many times. The chain joins TRBV12-3 or TRBV12-4 to TRBJ1-1; D may be TRBD1 (5 bases). This CDR3 region has 14 residues. The V gene lost 6 bases and the J gene lost 1 base, with 12 bases spanning the gap. CDR3 nucleotides: TGTGCCAGCAGCTCTAGCGGGGGGAACACTGAAGCTTTCTTT. It is translated as CASSSSGGNTEAFF.

The chain couples TRBV3-1 to TRBJ2-5; D is undetermined. The CDR3 spans 13 residues. CDR1 and CDR2 from the germline V gene are LGHDT and YNNKEL (reference sequence). V lost 4 bases and J lost 1, with 7 bases in between. In nucleotides, the CDR3 is TGTGCCAGCAGCCGGGCTACCCAAGAGACCCAGTACTTC. Protein: CASSRATQETQYF.

This rearrangement joins TRBV28 to TRBJ2-4, with 9 bases matching TRBD1. The CDR3 is made up of 13 amino acids. Germline V lookup: CDR1 MDHEN, CDR2 SYDVKM. The junction had 4 bases not matched to a gene; V was cut back by 5 bases and J by 8 bases. DNA for the CDR3: TGTGCCAGCAGTCCACGGGACAGGGACATTCAGTACTTC. Translating it yields CASSPRDRDIQYF.

This clonotype appeared many times. The chain joins TRBV20-1 to TRBJ2-2; 8 nucleotides align to TRBD1. J lost 7 bases, V lost 5 bases, and 9 bases had no gene match. The length of the CDR3 is 14 residues. In germline, CDR1 is DFQATT, CDR2 SNEGSKA (reference sequence). CDR3 protein: CSAYGQGSGGELFF. The CDR3 DNA reads TGCAGTGCTTATGGACAGGGTAGCGGCGGGGAGCTGTTTTTT.

This clonotype was seen many times. The chain has TRBV12-3 or TRBV12-4 and TRBJ2-5, with 10 nucleotides matching TRBD2. The CDR3 has 17 amino acids. The junction had 14 bases not matched to a gene; V was cut back by 5 bases and J by 5 bases. The CDR3 DNA sequence: TGTGCCAGCAGTCGCTCCCTCCTAGCGGGAGTGCAGGAGACCCAGTACTTC. Protein product: CASSRSLLAGVQETQYF.

This clonotype has ten or more counts. The chain joins TRBV28 to TRBJ2-7, with D unclear. The CDR3 is 14 residues long. The V gene lost 5 bases and the J gene lost 4 bases, with 15 bases spanning the gap. The germline V gene has CDR1 MDHEN and CDR2 SYDVKM. This CDR3 reads CASSHPQVEYEQYF. As DNA, the CDR3 is TGTGCCAGCAGTCATCCTCAGGTAGAGTACGAGCAGTACTTC.

In its sample, this clonotype was seen many times. The J gene is TRBJ2-1, the V gene TRBV10-3; perhaps D is TRBD1 or TRBD2 (5 bases each). The V gene lost 4 bases and the J gene lost 0 bases, with 10 bases spanning the gap. Germline V gene data show CDR1 as ENHRY and CDR2 as SYGVKD. The CDR3 consists of 15 residues. In nucleotides, the CDR3 is TGTGCCATCAGTGGACAGCGGAGCTCCTACAATGAGCAGTTCTTC. It encodes CAISGQRSSYNEQFF.

This clonotype turned up a few times. The chain employs TRBV29-1 and TRBJ1-1, with D hard to call. The CDR3 covers 13 residues. Deletions cut 4 bases from V and 1 base from J, with 10 bases between. Germline-derived CDR1 and CDR2 are SQVTM and ANQGSEA. CDR3 loop: CSVGELQNTEAFF. CDR3 in DNA: TGCAGCGTTGGGGAATTACAGAACACTGAAGCTTTCTTT.

This clonotype has ten or more counts. V and J are TRBV28 and TRBJ2-5, with a tentative D call TRBD1 (6 bases). Trimming left V 2 bases short and J 6 bases short, with 13 bases between. The CDR3 contains 14 residues. Germline loops: CDR1 MDHEN, CDR2 SYDVKM. The CDR3 sequence: CASSLMGRGKTQYF. In DNA form, the CDR3 reads TGTGCCAGCAGTTTAATGGGCAGGGGCAAGACCCAGTACTTC.

The table lists this clonotype with many counts. The chain carries TRBV7-9 and TRBJ1-2; TRBD1 agrees at 7 bases. V was pared by 5 bases and J by 3 bases, with 6 bases of the junction left unmatched. The CDR3 runs 14 residues. The germline CDR1 and CDR2 sequences are SEHNR and FQNEAQ (reference sequence). Here the CDR3 DNA reads TGTGCCAGCAGCCGTACCAGGGGGGACTATGGCTACACCTTC. Its protein is CASSRTRGDYGYTF.

This clonotype was detected ten times or more. This chain connects TRBV29-1 to TRBJ1-1; D is undetermined. V was pared by 6 bases and J by 5 bases, with 16 bases between. The CDR3 loop spans 13 amino acids. Germline CDR1 is SQVTM and CDR2 is ANQGSEA. CDR3 residues: CSVARPGGTEAFF. CDR3 bases: TGCAGCGTGGCGCGGCCGGGAGGGACTGAAGCTTTCTTT.

The chain combines TRBV11-1 with TRBJ2-2, with 7 bases that match TRBD1. This CDR3 has 19 residues. V lost 4 bases to trimming and J lost 0 bases; unmatched junction nucleotides: 14. Germline V lookup: CDR1 SGHAT, CDR2 FQDESV (reference sequence). The CDR3: CASSSNKVEGTANTGELFF. In DNA, the CDR3 is TGTGCCAGCAGCTCCAACAAGGTAGAGGGGACAGCGAACACCGGGGAGCTGTTTTTT.

Concerning this clonotype: A much larger clonotype is one base distant, so this may be a read error. The chain is built from TRBV7-2 and TRBJ1-1; D remains unclear. V shed 5 bases and J shed 10 bases, with 11 bases lying between them. The CDR3 is 11 residues long. CDR1 and CDR2 (germline): SGHTA, FQGNSA. In DNA form, the CDR3 reads TGTACCAGCAGCCCGGAGTGGGTAGCTTTCTTT. Residues: CTSSPEWVAFF.

The sample holds many counts of this clonotype. The gene calls are TRBV5-1 and TRBJ2-5; possibly TRBD2 for D (6 bases). The V gene's germline CDR1 is SGHRS and CDR2 YFSETQ. The CDR3 consists of 14 residues. Trimming removed 3 bases from V and 7 bases from J, with 16 bases in between. The CDR3 DNA follows: TGCGCCAGCAGCTCCGGGGTGGTGGGAGGGACCCAGTACTTC. Translating gives CASSSGVVGGTQYF.

The V gene is TRBV28, the J gene TRBJ1-3; the D is unclear. In germline, CDR1 is MDHEN, CDR2 SYDVKM. Deletions cut 4 bases from V and 4 bases from J, with 11 bases between. The CDR3 covers 14 residues. CDR3 sequence reads: CASSSTPGGNTIYF. DNA for the CDR3: TGTGCCAGCAGTTCTACCCCAGGAGGAAACACCATATATTTT.

This clonotype appeared many times. The J gene is TRBJ2-5, the V gene TRBV10-3; 7 bases fit TRBD2. Germline V gene lookup returns CDR1 ENHRY and CDR2 SYGVKD. The CDR3 extends over 17 amino acids. With 1 base clipped from V and 3 bases from J, the junction kept 11 bases outside the gene matches. The CDR3 DNA follows: TGTGCCATCAGTGAGTGGGCCTCCGGGACTACCAAAGAGACCCAGTACTTC. Amino acids: CAISEWASGTTKETQYF.

Many counts were recorded for this clonotype. This sequence joins TRBV2 and TRBJ2-2; D unclear. Germline loops: CDR1 SNHLY, CDR2 FYNNEI. The CDR3 sequence is 15 residues long. Deletions cut 3 bases from V and 6 bases from J, with 14 bases between. CDR3 residues: CASSEGIAAPGELFF. The CDR3 DNA reads as TGTGCCAGCAGTGAGGGGATAGCAGCCCCCGGGGAGCTGTTTTTT.

The chain has TRBV28 and TRBJ1-2; TRBD1 aligns across 8 bases. Trimming removed 6 bases from V and 2 bases from J; junction bases left unmatched: 8. The CDR3 has 15 amino acids. Germline CDR1 and CDR2: MDHEN and SYDVKM. The CDR3 DNA follows: TGTGCCAGCAGAGGACAACGGACAGGGAACTATGGCTACACCTTC. Translating it yields CASRGQRTGNYGYTF.

At least ten counts were recorded for this clonotype. J is TRBJ2-7 and V is TRBV28, with 12 positions matching TRBD2. From germline, CDR1 is MDHEN and CDR2 SYDVKM. This CDR3 has 18 residues. Trimming took 1 base from V and 6 from J; bases not matched to a gene: 13. CDR3 region: CASSLSRGASGRGGEQYF. The CDR3 DNA reads as TGTGCCAGCAGTTTATCTCGTGGGGCTAGCGGGAGGGGAGGCGAGCAGTACTTC.

This clonotype was found many times. The CDR3, as DNA: TGTGCCAGCAGTTTAAGACACGGCCTCTATGGCTACACCTTC. Amino acids: CASSLRHGLYGYTF. V and J are TRBV12-3 or TRBV12-4 and TRBJ1-2, with unresolved D. The V and J ends lost 2 bases and 4 bases respectively, with 11 bases between them. CDR3 length equals 14 residues.